One and the same sample provided the 28 T cell receptor beta chains below, sequenced in a study of beta chain features in type 1 diabetes (dated by TCRdb to the late 2010s). Libraries were built with the immunoSEQ multiplex PCR assay. All of the isolated RNA was reverse transcribed with the High Capacity cDNA Reverse Transcription Kit, so expressed TCRB transcripts were sequenced. TCRdb re-hosts the immuneACCESS table, in-frame sequences only. Its copies lack some clones; in the studies checked, an unresolved V gene accounts for under half of them, and the cause for the rest is not known. Counted in this sample were 500,000 to 700,000 clones; 15% to 17% of them appeared once. The top ten clonotypes cover about 0.087% of the sample. Sequencing was performed on naive CD4+ T cells from blood. What the cell subset or site label conveys for this sample: true naive CD4+ T cells. The receptors derive from a man aged 18 to 30 in good health.

This sequence joins TRBV6-1 and TRBJ2-5; no reliable D call. V lost 4 bases and J 5 bases, leaving 11 bases between the germline ends. The CDR3 is made up of 13 amino acids. Per the germline V gene, CDR1 is MNHNS and CDR2 is SASEGT. The CDR3 loop reads CASSANEGETQYF. The CDR3 DNA is TGTGCCAGCAGTGCAAACGAAGGGGAGACCCAGTACTTC.

This clone was seen more than once but under ten times. The CDR3 here is CASSEGSVDTQYF. CDR3 nucleotides: TGCGCCAGCAGCGAAGGGTCGGTGGATACGCAGTATTTT. V and J are TRBV5-1 and TRBJ2-3; D is uncertain. The germline V gene encodes CDR1 SGHRS and CDR2 YFSETQ. V gave up 4 bases and J gave up 6 bases, with 12 bases separating them. The CDR3 is 13 amino acids.

This chain connects TRBV7-2 to TRBJ2-1, with 10 nucleotides matching TRBD2. The CDR3 is made up of 15 amino acids. In germline, CDR1 is SGHTA, CDR2 FQGNSA. The V and J ends lost 1 base and 15 bases, in that order; junction bases with no gene match: 12. This CDR3 is CASSLESTSGIVGFF. CDR3 sequence (DNA): TGTGCCAGCAGCTTAGAGAGTACTAGCGGGATTGTGGGGTTCTTC.

The rearrangement links TRBV25-1 to TRBJ1-6; TRBD1 matches at 10 bases. This CDR3 has 13 amino acids. CDR1 MGHDK and CDR2 SYGVNS come from the germline V gene. V was pared by 8 bases and J by 7 bases, with 2 bases of the junction left unmatched. CDR3 nucleotides: TGTGCCAGCCAGGGACAGGGGAATTCACCCCTCCACTTT. Translated: CASQGQGNSPLHF.

This clone was counted a few times. The chain has TRBV7-2 and TRBJ2-3, with D possibly being TRBD2 (5 bases). Trimming took off 1 base at V and 8 bases at J, with 7 bases between the two ends. Germline CDR1 and CDR2: SGHTA and FQGNSA. CDR3 size: 12 residues. The CDR3 bases are TGTGCCAGCAGCTTAGATCGGGGTACGCAGTATTTT. This codes for CASSLDRGTQYF. The complete variable domain, with remaining parts taken from reference TRBV7-2 and TRBJ2-3, reads GAGVSQSPSNKVTEKGKDVELRCDPISGHTALYWYRQSLGQGLEFLIYFQGNSAPDKSGLPSDRFSAERTGGSVSTLTIQRTQQEDSAVYLCASSLDRGTQYFGPGTRLTVL.

This clone has more than one count but fewer than ten. The chain couples TRBV7-9 to TRBJ1-4; D is uncertain. The CDR3 consists of 15 residues. Trimming took 1 base from V and 8 from J, leaving 14 bases between them. Germline lookup yields CDR1 SEHNR and CDR2 FQNEAQ (reference sequence). CDR3 amino acids: CASSLGRQTEEKLFF. For the CDR3, the DNA is TGTGCCAGCAGCTTAGGCCGGCAAACGGAAGAAAAACTGTTTTTT.

There are a few counts of this clone. The chain joins TRBV9 to TRBJ2-5; tentative D call: TRBD2 (6 bases). The CDR3 runs 16 residues. Germline loops: CDR1 SGDLS, CDR2 YYNGEE. V lost 1 base and J 2 bases, leaving 15 bases between the germline ends. CDR3 DNA sequence: TGTGCCAGCAGCGTAAACCCCACCCGGGGGCAAGAGACCCAGTACTTC. Its protein is CASSVNPTRGQETQYF.

This clone turned up a few times. This rearrangement joins TRBV5-1 to TRBJ2-1, with TRBD2 identical over 7 bases. The germline V gene has CDR1 SGHRS and CDR2 YFSETQ. The V and J ends lost 4 bases and 7 bases, in that order; junction bases with no gene match: 8. This CDR3 has 14 residues. This chain's CDR3 is CASSGGGGLNEQFF. The CDR3 DNA follows: TGCGCCAGCAGCGGCGGGGGTGGTCTAAATGAGCAGTTCTTC.

This chain uses TRBV4-3 with TRBJ2-1; D ambiguous. Looked up from germline, CDR1 is LGHNA and CDR2 is YSLEER. V was pared by 1 base and J by 4 bases, with 17 bases between. CDR3 length: 17 amino acids. The CDR3 DNA reads TGCGCCAGCAGCCAAGGGTCTTACGTGAGTCAATACAATGAGCAGTTCTTC. Protein sequence: CASSQGSYVSQYNEQFF.

This chain uses TRBV9 with TRBJ2-7, with 11 positions matching TRBD2. The CDR3 is made up of 17 amino acids. V lost 0 bases, J lost 7 bases, and 12 bases stayed unmatched. Germline CDR1 and CDR2: SGDLS and YYNGEE. This chain's CDR3 is CASSVGISGRASGEQYF. CDR3 DNA sequence: TGTGCCAGCAGCGTAGGGATTAGCGGGAGGGCCTCGGGAGAGCAGTACTTC.

This rearrangement joins TRBV4-3 to TRBJ1-6; D is possibly TRBD1 (6 bases). The CDR3 sequence is 13 residues long. Looked up from germline, CDR1 is LGHNA and CDR2 is YSLEER. The germline V and J ends were trimmed by 4 bases and 7 bases, with 8 bases remaining between them. CDR3 residues: CASSPQGNSPLHF. CDR3 nucleotides: TGCGCCAGCAGCCCCCAGGGGAATTCACCCCTCCACTTT.

The gene calls are TRBV19 and TRBJ1-1, with D tentatively TRBD1 (5 bases). Germline V gene data show CDR1 as LNHDA and CDR2 as SQIVND (reference sequence). Trimming pared 6 bases from V and 2 bases from J, leaving 16 bases between. The length of the CDR3 is 15 residues. CDR3 region: CASSMRAQGNTEAFF. CDR3 DNA sequence: TGTGCCAGTAGCATGAGAGCCCAGGGTAACACTGAAGCTTTCTTT. Looking up the rest from reference TRBV19 and TRBJ1-1 gives the full variable domain: DGGITQSPKYLFRKEGQNVTLSCEQNLNHDAMYWYRQDPGQGLRLIYYSQIVNDFQKGDIAEGYSVSREKKESFPLTVTSAQKNPTAFYLCASSMRAQGNTEAFFGQGTRLTVV.

The chain carries TRBV7-2 and TRBJ2-3; 7 bases match TRBD2. The CDR3 covers 15 residues. The V and J ends lost 3 bases and 5 bases, in that order; junction bases with no gene match: 8. In germline, CDR1 is SGHTA, CDR2 FQGNSA. The CDR3 loop is CASSLGEGRRDTQYF. CDR3 DNA sequence: TGTGCCAGCAGCTTGGGGGAGGGCCGGCGAGATACGCAGTATTTT. Drawing the rest from reference TRBV7-2 and TRBJ2-3, the complete variable domain is GAGVSQSPSNKVTEKGKDVELRCDPISGHTALYWYRQSLGQGLEFLIYFQGNSAPDKSGLPSDRFSAERTGGSVSTLTIQRTQQEDSAVYLCASSLGEGRRDTQYFGPGTRLTVL.

The chain joins TRBV28 to TRBJ1-6; unclear D gene. This CDR3 contains 16 residues. The ends were cut back, 3 bases at V and 0 bases at J, with 9 bases in the middle. CDR1 is MDHEN, CDR2 SYDVKM, per germline. CDR3 nucleotides: TGTGCCAGCAGTTTTAGTGGTAGCTCCTATAATTCACCCCTCCACTTT. It specifies CASSFSGSSYNSPLHF.

This chain uses TRBV28 with TRBJ1-5; 7 bases match TRBD1. V shed 2 bases and J 7 bases; nucleotides not matched to a gene: 5. The CDR3 length is 14 residues. CDR1 and CDR2 from the germline V gene are MDHEN and SYDVKM. The CDR3 spells CASSLRGPGQPQHF. The CDR3 DNA is TGTGCCAGCAGTTTAAGGGGGCCAGGACAGCCCCAGCATTTT.

This rearrangement joins TRBV6-6 to TRBJ2-1; 9 bases align to TRBD2. Germline CDR1 reads MNHNY; CDR2 reads SVGAGI (reference sequence). Losses at the gene ends were 6 bases for V and 7 bases for J; bases not matched to a gene: 10. The CDR3 covers 15 residues. DNA of the CDR3: TGTGCCAGCAGGCGACTTAGCGGGAGTCAGAATGAGCAGTTCTTC. It yields the protein CASRRLSGSQNEQFF.

This clone was counted only a few times. One end of the junction is discordant with germline, which a read error may explain. The J gene is TRBJ2-2, the V gene TRBV9, with 9 positions matching TRBD2. CDR3 size: 16 residues. CDR1 is SGDLS and CDR2 is YYNGEE in the germline V gene. This CDR3 is CASSVVAGGNAGELFF. Written as DNA, the CDR3 is TGTGCCAGCAGCGTAGTGGCGGGAGGGAACGCCGGGGAGCTGTTTTTT. Full variable domain (rest looked up from reference TRBV9 and TRBJ2-2): DSGVTQTPKHLITATGQRVTLRCSPRSGDLSVYWYQQSLDQGLQFLIQYYNGEERAKGNILERFSAQQFPDLHSELNLSSLELGDSALYFCASSVVAGGNAGELFFGEGSRLTVL.

The table lists this clone with a few counts. This chain joins TRBV28 and TRBJ2-7; a weak D match, TRBD1 (10 bases). This CDR3 spans 15 amino acids. From germline, CDR1 is MDHEN and CDR2 SYDVKM. The germline V and J ends were trimmed by 6 bases and 5 bases, with 20 bases remaining between them. The CDR3 DNA sequence: TGTGCCAGCAGCGCGGGAGGGACAGGGGTGAACGAGCAGTACTTC. This sequence encodes CASSAGGTGVNEQYF.

In its sample, this clone was seen a few times. As DNA, the CDR3 is TGCGCCAGCAGCCAAGGGGAGACAAACTATGGCTACACCTTC. Its translation is CASSQGETNYGYTF. V and J are TRBV4-3 and TRBJ1-2; D remains ambiguous. Germline V gives CDR1 LGHNA, CDR2 YSLEER. Trimming took 1 base from V and 2 from J, leaving 8 bases between them. CDR3 length: 14 residues.

This clone was recorded a few times. The chain recombines TRBV4-2 with TRBJ2-2; D may be TRBD1 or TRBD2 (5 bases each). The CDR3 is 19 amino acids. Germline V gene sequence: CDR1 LGHNA, CDR2 YNFKEQ. V lost 0 bases to trimming and J lost 0 bases, with 17 bases between them. The CDR3 here is CASSQDRGSTLSNTGELFF. In nucleotides, the CDR3 is TGTGCCAGCAGCCAAGATCGGGGCAGTACCCTCTCGAACACCGGGGAGCTGTTTTTT.

This clone has just a few counts. In DNA form, the CDR3 reads TGTGCCAGCAGCTACAAGGACAGGGGAAGAGCTTTCTTT. As protein: CASSYKDRGRAFF. The chain combines TRBV27 with TRBJ1-1; TRBD1 matches at 9 bases. J lost 10 bases, V lost 6 bases, and 9 bases had no gene match. This CDR3 comprises 13 residues. The germline CDR1 and CDR2 sequences are MNHEY and SMNVEV (reference sequence).

Only a few counts were recorded for this clone. This sequence joins TRBV7-2 and TRBJ1-1; weak D call: TRBD1 (6 bases). Germline CDR1 reads SGHTA; CDR2 reads FQGNSA. Deletions cut 5 bases from V and 0 bases from J, with 13 bases between. The CDR3 has 15 residues. The CDR3 nucleotides are TGTGCCAGCAGCCCCGCGGGGGGCATGAACACTGAAGCTTTCTTT. Translated: CASSPAGGMNTEAFF.

This chain links TRBV9 with TRBJ2-1; 7 nucleotides line up with TRBD2. The CDR3 contains 14 residues. J was trimmed by 5 bases and V by 3 bases; bases with no gene match: 5. CDR1 and CDR2 from the germline V gene are SGDLS and YYNGEE. CDR3 in DNA: TGTGCCAGCAGCGCCCTGCGGGGGAACAATGAGCAGTTCTTC. Its protein product is CASSALRGNNEQFF.

The chain recombines TRBV18 with TRBJ1-1; 8 bases map to TRBD1. The CDR3 extends over 15 amino acids. Germline-derived CDR1 and CDR2 are KGHSH and LQKENI. With 5 bases clipped from V and 1 base from J, the junction kept 6 bases outside the gene matches. The CDR3 spells CASSIAGGTNTEAFF. Written as DNA, the CDR3 is TGTGCCAGCTCAATTGCAGGGGGCACGAACACTGAAGCTTTCTTT.

The rearrangement joins TRBV30 to TRBJ1-2, with D unclear. The CDR3 extends over 13 amino acids. From germline, CDR1 is GTSNPN and CDR2 SVGIG (reference sequence). The V end was cut by 3 bases, the J end by 3 bases, with 11 bases between. CDR3 residues: CAWRVRSHYGYTF. The CDR3 nucleotides are TGTGCCTGGAGGGTCAGGTCGCACTATGGCTACACCTTC.

This clone was detected a few times. The CDR3 loop is CSVDAREGPYEQYF. CDR3 DNA: TGCAGCGTTGACGCCCGGGAGGGCCCCTACGAGCAGTACTTC. The chain recombines TRBV29-1 with TRBJ2-7; TRBD2 matches at 8 bases. CDR3 size: 14 residues. With 3 bases clipped from V and 2 bases from J, the junction kept 6 bases outside the gene matches. Germline values: CDR1 SQVTM, CDR2 ANQGSEA.

The chain employs TRBV7-9 and TRBJ2-5; TRBD2 agrees at 7 bases. The J call may be incorrect, as the DNA end agrees better with TRBJ2-7. This CDR3 has 15 amino acids. Germline V gene lookup returns CDR1 SEHNR and CDR2 FQNEAQ (reference sequence). In DNA form, the CDR3 reads TGTGCCAGCAGCCCTTCTAGCGGATTGGGGCTCGAGCAGTACTTC. The encoded protein is CASSPSSGLGLEQYF.

This clone was observed a few times. Within the sample, other DNA sequences also encode this same CDR3. The chain employs TRBV7-9 and TRBJ2-7; D unresolved. Trimming cost V 0 bases and J 6 bases, with 3 bases left between them. Per germline, CDR1 SEHNR and CDR2 FQNEAQ (reference sequence). CDR3 length: 11 residues. The DNA of the CDR3 is TGTGCCAGCAGCTTAGCTCTCGAGCAGTACTTC. It translates to CASSLALEQYF.